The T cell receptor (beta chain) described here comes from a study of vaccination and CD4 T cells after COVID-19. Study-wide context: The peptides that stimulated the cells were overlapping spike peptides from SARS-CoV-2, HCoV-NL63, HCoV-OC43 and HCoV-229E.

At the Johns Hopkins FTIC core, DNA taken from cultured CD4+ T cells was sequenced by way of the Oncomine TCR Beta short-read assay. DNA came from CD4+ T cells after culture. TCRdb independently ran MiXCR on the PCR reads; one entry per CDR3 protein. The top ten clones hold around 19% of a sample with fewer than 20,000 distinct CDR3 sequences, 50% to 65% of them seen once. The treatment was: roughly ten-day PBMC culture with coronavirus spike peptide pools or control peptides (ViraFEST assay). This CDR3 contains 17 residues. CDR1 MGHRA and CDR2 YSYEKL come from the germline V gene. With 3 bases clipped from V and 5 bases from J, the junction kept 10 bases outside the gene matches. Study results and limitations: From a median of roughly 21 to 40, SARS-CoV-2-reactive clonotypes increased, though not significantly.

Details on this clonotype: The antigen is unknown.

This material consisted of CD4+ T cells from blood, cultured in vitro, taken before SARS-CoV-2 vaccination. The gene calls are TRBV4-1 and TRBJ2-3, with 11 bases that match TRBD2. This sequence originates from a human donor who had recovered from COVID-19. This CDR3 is CASSHSPSGRMRDTQYF. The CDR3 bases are TGCGCCAGCAGCCACTCACCTAGCGGGAGGATGAGAGATACGCAGTATTTT.